Below are 16 T cell receptor beta chains sequenced from a single sample in a study of blood T cells in healthy people across ages. The second PCR ran about 6 to 11 cycles with a sample-barcoded 5' primer and J-beta primers. MiXCR was run by TCRdb on the 5' RACE reads, yielding one entry per CDR3 protein. Of about 1.4 million distinct CDR3 sequences listed, 55% to 75% are singletons. The sample was blood. Every receptor here comes from a man between 18 and 35 years old in good health.

The chain has TRBV2 and TRBJ1-4, with no clear D. Germline V CDR1 and CDR2: SNHLY, FYNNEI. This CDR3 region has 16 residues. Trimming shortened V by 5 bases and J by 10 bases, and 23 bases separated the two germline ends. The CDR3 DNA reads TGTGCCAGCAGTCCCAGAGACGCCAGATCAGGAGGAAAACTGTTTTTT. It encodes CASSPRDARSGGKLFF.

This chain uses TRBV4-1 with TRBJ2-1, with a tentative D call TRBD1 (5 bases). Germline V gives CDR1 MGHRA, CDR2 YSYEKL. This CDR3 spans 14 amino acids. Trimming stripped 1 base from V and 5 bases from J, with 9 bases between. The CDR3 here is CASSQVPGNNEQFF. CDR3 sequence (DNA): TGCGCCAGCAGCCAAGTTCCAGGGAACAATGAGCAGTTCTTC.

V is TRBV6-2 or TRBV6-3 and J is TRBJ2-3; 8 nucleotides agree with TRBD2. Germline CDR1 and CDR2: MNHEY and SVGEGT. This CDR3 comprises 19 residues. The V segment lost 2 bases and the J segment 0 bases; nucleotides outside the gene matches: 13. The CDR3 region has the DNA TGTGCCAGCAGTTACAGGGAGCGGGGGTACACCCCTAGCACAGATACGCAGTATTTT. This encodes CASSYRERGYTPSTDTQYF.

The V call is TRBV3-1, the J call TRBJ1-2; D is unclear. V was shortened by 1 base and J by 7 bases, with 7 bases between the two germline ends. Looked up from germline, CDR1 is LGHDT and CDR2 is YNNKEL (reference sequence). The CDR3 spans 12 residues. The CDR3 is CASSQGWSGYTF. In DNA, the CDR3 is TGTGCCAGCAGCCAAGGGTGGAGTGGCTACACCTTC.

V gene TRBV14 combines with J gene TRBJ2-1; TRBD1 or TRBD2 may be the D gene (6 bases each). Trimming stripped 4 bases from V and 12 bases from J, with 10 bases between. The CDR3 totals 11 residues. Germline values: CDR1 SGHDN, CDR2 FVKESK. CDR3 in amino acids: CASSPGAMQFF. The CDR3 coding sequence is TGTGCCAGCAGCCCGGGGGCCATGCAGTTCTTC.

The chain links TRBV12-3 or TRBV12-4 to TRBJ2-2; TRBD2 is a possible D gene (7 bases). The CDR3 extends over 15 amino acids. Trimming took off 6 bases at V and 4 bases at J, with 15 bases between the two ends. As DNA, the CDR3 is TGTGCCAGCAGGGAACGGGGGGCCCGCACCGGGGAGCTGTTTTTT. This translates into CASRERGARTGELFF.

This chain links TRBV10-3 with TRBJ1-4, with TRBD1 as a possible D gene (5 bases). The V gene's germline CDR1 is ENHRY and CDR2 SYGVKD. V shed 6 bases and J shed 8 bases, with 16 bases lying between them. CDR3 length: 14 amino acids. CDR3 loop: CAISPGGGEEKLFF. Here the CDR3 DNA reads TGTGCCATCAGCCCCGGTGGGGGGGAAGAAAAACTGTTTTTT.

This clonotype has only a few counts. The V and J genes are TRBV29-1 and TRBJ1-2, with 8 bases lining up with TRBD1. The germline V gene has CDR1 SQVTM and CDR2 ANQGSEA. The CDR3 is made up of 12 amino acids. After removal of 8 bases from V and 6 bases from J, the junction contained 8 bases not matched to a gene. The CDR3 nucleotides are TGCAGCAAACTGGACAGGGTCAATGGCTACACCTTC. Encoded protein: CSKLDRVNGYTF.

The rearrangement joins TRBV6-6 to TRBJ2-4; D is unresolved. Germline-derived CDR1 and CDR2 are MNHNY and SVGAGI (reference sequence). V lost 2 bases and J 0 bases, leaving 11 bases between the germline ends. The CDR3 has 16 residues. In nucleotides, the CDR3 is TGTGCCAGCAGTTACACGGCAGAACTAGCCAAAAACATTCAGTACTTC. Its translation is CASSYTAELAKNIQYF.

The rearrangement joins TRBV20-1 to TRBJ2-5; the D is unclear. This CDR3 has 13 residues. The V gene lost 6 bases and the J gene lost 5 bases, with 16 bases spanning the gap. The germline V gene has CDR1 DFQATT and CDR2 SNEGSKA (reference sequence). The CDR3 coding sequence is TGCAGTGCGCAGGATCAACGGCGGGAGACCCAGTACTTC. Its protein is CSAQDQRRETQYF.

There are a few counts of this clonotype. The chain combines TRBV20-1 with TRBJ2-6; D gene uncertain. The ends were cut back, 6 bases at V and 0 bases at J, with 12 bases in the middle. The CDR3 covers 15 residues. Germline CDR1 reads DFQATT; CDR2 reads SNEGSKA (reference sequence). DNA of the CDR3: TGCAGTGCCCCCACTCAAGACTCTGGGGCCAACGTCCTGACTTTC. This encodes CSAPTQDSGANVLTF.

This clonotype was picked up a small number of times. The CDR3 coding sequence is TGCGCCAGCAGCAAACGGACAGGGGTCTCCTACGAGCAGTACTTC. Translation: CASSKRTGVSYEQYF. The rearrangement links TRBV5-1 to TRBJ2-7; 9 nucleotides match TRBD1. The CDR3 extends over 15 amino acids. The V gene end was trimmed by 4 bases and the J gene end by 0 bases; junction bases not matched to a gene: 5. Germline CDR1 is SGHRS and CDR2 is YFSETQ.

V usage is TRBV27 and J usage is TRBJ2-7; no clear D gene. This CDR3 is 13 amino acids long. CDR1 and CDR2 from the germline V gene are MNHEY and SMNVEV (reference sequence). V lost 5 bases and J lost 4, with 12 bases in between. The CDR3 reads CASSPFSAYEQYF. In nucleotides, the CDR3 is TGTGCCAGCAGTCCATTTTCAGCTTACGAGCAGTACTTC.

This clonotype came up many times. The chain links TRBV10-3 to TRBJ2-7; D ambiguous. CDR1 is ENHRY, CDR2 SYGVKD, per germline. The CDR3 sequence is 11 residues long. V was shortened by 9 bases and J by 1 base, with 7 bases between the two germline ends. The CDR3 region has the DNA TGTGCCATTTCGGGTTCCTACGAGCAGTACTTC. Translated, it gives CAISGSYEQYF.

This clonotype turned up a few times. This rearrangement joins TRBV7-6 to TRBJ1-2; TRBD1 matches at 9 bases. V was pared by 5 bases and J by 4 bases, with 11 bases of the junction left unmatched. The germline V gene encodes CDR1 SGHVS and CDR2 FNYEAQ. The CDR3 is 16 residues long. The CDR3 spells CASSLGGQGGSYGYTF. The CDR3 coding sequence is TGTGCCAGCAGCCTAGGGGGACAGGGTGGGAGCTATGGCTACACCTTC.

This chain links TRBV12-3 or TRBV12-4 with TRBJ2-7; 12 positions agree with TRBD1. Germline trimming cut 3 bases from V and 7 bases from J; bases unmatched to any gene: 10. CDR3 size: 16 residues. In DNA, the CDR3 is TGTGCCAGCAGTTTCAGTATCGGGACAGGGGGCCGGGAGCAGTACTTC. Translation gives CASSFSIGTGGREQYF.